The 20 T cell receptor beta chains presented below share a single source sample, sequenced in a study of cytomegalovirus exposure and HLA in healthy donors. The PCR used 60 Vbeta and 13 Jbeta primers. Some clones are missing from TCRdb's copy, which holds only in-frame ones; the method was immunoSEQ multiplex PCR. The top ten clones hold less than 2.5% of a sample with about 180,000 clones, about 77% of them seen once. The sample consisted of PBMCs. These receptors all stem from a woman aged 25 to 39 in good health and CMV-seropositive.

This clone has only a few counts. J is TRBJ2-3 and V is TRBV9; tentatively, D is TRBD2 (6 bases). V shed 4 bases and J shed 5 bases, with 14 bases lying between them. This CDR3 is 14 amino acids long. Germline assignment: CDR1 SGDLS and CDR2 YYNGEE. For the CDR3, the DNA is TGTGCCAGCAGCCCTCAGAACGGGGGAGATACGCAGTATTTT. The encoded protein is CASSPQNGGDTQYF.

V gene TRBV9 combines with J gene TRBJ2-1; D gene unclear. The ends were cut back, 0 bases at V and 5 bases at J, with 6 bases in the middle. This CDR3 is built from 13 residues. Germline CDR1 reads SGDLS; CDR2 reads YYNGEE. In DNA form, the CDR3 reads TGTGCCAGCAGCGTAGTACTTAACAATGAGCAGTTCTTC. Translated: CASSVVLNNEQFF.

The chain employs TRBV5-1 and TRBJ2-7, with 9 positions matching TRBD1. With 0 bases clipped from V and 7 bases from J, the junction kept 11 bases outside the gene matches. The CDR3 extends over 16 amino acids. Germline values: CDR1 SGHRS, CDR2 YFSETQ. The CDR3 sequence is CASSLGYTGGVEEQYF. CDR3 bases: TGCGCCAGCAGCTTGGGGTACACAGGGGGCGTGGAAGAGCAGTACTTC.

This clone has only a few counts. The chain is built from TRBV7-2 and TRBJ2-5, with 14 nucleotides matching TRBD2. The germline gives CDR1 SGHTA, CDR2 FQGNSA. The CDR3 spans 17 residues. J lost 6 bases, V lost 5 bases, and 11 bases had no gene match. The CDR3 loop is CASSTWTSGGPSKTQYF. The CDR3 bases are TGTGCCAGCAGCACCTGGACTAGCGGGGGGCCGTCAAAGACCCAGTACTTC.

This clone was detected only once. The CDR3 spells CASSPLPGTSGTAYEQYF. The CDR3, as DNA: TGTGCCAGCAGTCCCCTCCCCGGGACTAGTGGGACCGCCTACGAGCAGTACTTC. The rearrangement joins TRBV27 to TRBJ2-7, with TRBD2 matching 8 bases. The CDR3 runs 18 residues. The germline V gene has CDR1 MNHEY and CDR2 SMNVEV (reference sequence). The trim removed 5 bases at V and 2 bases at J, leaving 17 bases unmatched.

The chain is built from TRBV27 and TRBJ2-3; D not certain. Germline V gives CDR1 MNHEY, CDR2 SMNVEV (reference sequence). This CDR3 has 15 amino acids. Trimming took 5 bases from V and 5 from J, leaving 17 bases between them. The CDR3 bases are TGTGCCAGCAGTGCACCTAGGTCTTACGTAGATACGCAGTATTTT. Residues: CASSAPRSYVDTQYF.

The chain links TRBV7-3 to TRBJ2-3; TRBD2 matches 14 bases. The V gene's germline CDR1 is SGHTA and CDR2 FQGTGA. CDR3 size: 17 residues. J gave up 6 bases and V 4 bases, and 9 bases lay outside the gene matches. CDR3 in DNA: TGTGCCAGCAGCTCCCAGGGACTAGCGGGGGAGGCGGATACGCAGTATTTT. Encoded protein: CASSSQGLAGEADTQYF.

The rearrangement links TRBV19 to TRBJ1-2; 9 bases are a match to TRBD1. Germline V gene data show CDR1 as LNHDA and CDR2 as SQIVND (reference sequence). The CDR3 consists of 13 residues. Unmatched junction bases numbered 6, after V lost 5 bases and J lost 8 bases. The CDR3 protein is CASSWTGEDGYTF. CDR3 nucleotides: TGTGCCAGTAGTTGGACAGGGGAGGACGGCTACACCTTC. The full variable domain, in which reference TRBV19 and TRBJ1-2 provide the parts outside the CDR3, is DGGITQSPKYLFRKEGQNVTLSCEQNLNHDAMYWYRQDPGQGLRLIYYSQIVNDFQKGDIAEGYSVSREKKESFPLTVTSAQKNPTAFYLCASSWTGEDGYTFGSGTRLTVV.

This clone was found once. The V call is TRBV7-2, the J call TRBJ2-1; 13 positions match TRBD2. Germline CDR1 SGHTA, CDR2 FQGNSA. Trimming at V came to 4 bases and at J to 13 bases, leaving 13 bases not matched to a gene. The CDR3 loop spans 16 amino acids. The CDR3 sequence: CASSWGGTSGNDPQFF. The CDR3 bases are TGTGCCAGCAGCTGGGGGGGGACTAGCGGGAACGACCCCCAGTTCTTC. Supplemented by reference TRBV7-2 and TRBJ2-1, the full variable domain reads GAGVSQSPSNKVTEKGKDVELRCDPISGHTALYWYRQSLGQGLEFLIYFQGNSAPDKSGLPSDRFSAERTGGSVSTLTIQRTQQEDSAVYLCASSWGGTSGNDPQFFGPGTRLTVL.

The V gene is TRBV4-3, the J gene TRBJ2-1; 11 bases fit TRBD2. V lost 0 bases, J lost 9 bases, and 7 bases stayed unmatched. Germline CDR1 is LGHNA and CDR2 is YSLEER. The CDR3 has 16 amino acids. The DNA for the CDR3 is TGCGCCAGCAGCCAAGACACTAGCGGGGGAGTCAGTGAGCAGTTCTTC. It specifies CASSQDTSGGVSEQFF.

This chain uses TRBV5-1 with TRBJ1-6, with 7 bases matching TRBD1. V dropped 5 bases and J dropped 10; count of bases not matched to a gene: 6. The germline V gene has CDR1 SGHRS and CDR2 YFSETQ. This CDR3 comprises 13 residues. In nucleotides, the CDR3 is TGCGCCAGCAGTAATTACAGGGGCTCACCCCTCCACTTT. This codes for CASSNYRGSPLHF. Full variable domain (rest looked up from reference TRBV5-1 and TRBJ1-6): KAGVTQTPRYLIKTRGQQVTLSCSPISGHRSVSWYQQTPGQGLQFLFEYFSETQRNKGNFPGRFSGRQFSNSRSEMNVSTLELGDSALYLCASSNYRGSPLHFGNGTRLTVT.

V usage is TRBV19 and J usage is TRBJ2-7; 7 bases align to TRBD1. Trimming cost V 3 bases and J 4 bases; bases outside gene matches: 9. The length of the CDR3 is 15 residues. CDR1 is LNHDA, CDR2 SQIVND, per germline (reference sequence). The CDR3 region is CASSIGTAPGYEQYF. The CDR3 DNA reads TGTGCCAGTAGTATCGGGACAGCCCCCGGGTACGAGCAGTACTTC.

The V call is TRBV19, the J call TRBJ1-4; 9 bases align to TRBD1. The ends lost 5 bases at V and 7 bases at J; junction bases unmatched: 5. There are 14 residues in the CDR3. Germline loops: CDR1 LNHDA, CDR2 SQIVND (reference sequence). CDR3 nucleotides: TGTGCCAGTAGTCCCGGGACAGGGCCTGAAAAACTGTTTTTT. Translated, it gives CASSPGTGPEKLFF.

The chain couples TRBV6-5 to TRBJ2-1, with D unresolved. V was cut by 0 bases and J by 5 bases, with 5 bases left in between. Germline assignment: CDR1 MNHEY and CDR2 SVGAGI. The CDR3 runs 13 residues. CDR3 DNA sequence: TGTGCCAGCAGTTACTCGGCCAACAATGAGCAGTTCTTC. Its protein product is CASSYSANNEQFF.

Notes on this clone: This sample also contains other DNA sequences that code for the same CDR3. The chain uses TRBV10-3 and TRBJ2-3, with 7 bases fitting TRBD1. In germline, CDR1 is ENHRY, CDR2 SYGVKD. The CDR3 runs to 13 residues. The V and J ends lost 8 bases and 2 bases, in that order; junction bases with no gene match: 4. CDR3: CAIGQGVTDTQYF. The DNA for the CDR3 is TGTGCCATCGGTCAGGGGGTCACAGATACGCAGTATTTT.

The chain uses TRBV28 and TRBJ1-4, with D maybe TRBD1 (6 bases). In germline, CDR1 is MDHEN, CDR2 SYDVKM. V was pared by 6 bases and J by 5 bases, with 13 bases between. The CDR3 is 14 amino acids. The CDR3 DNA sequence: TGTGCCAGCAGACCCGGGACAAGGAATGAAAAACTGTTTTTT. It translates to CASRPGTRNEKLFF.

The chain has TRBV28 and TRBJ1-2; 7 bases align to TRBD1. The germline V gene has CDR1 MDHEN and CDR2 SYDVKM. The CDR3 sequence is 18 residues long. Trimming at V came to 8 bases and at J to 8 bases, leaving 26 bases not matched to a gene. The CDR3 region is CASPLPQRDRDRARGYTF. The CDR3 DNA follows: TGTGCCAGCCCGTTACCTCAGAGGGACCGAGACAGGGCGCGAGGCTACACCTTC.

This chain joins TRBV7-2 and TRBJ2-7, with a tentative D call TRBD1 (6 bases). This CDR3 is built from 12 residues. Germline loops: CDR1 SGHTA, CDR2 FQGNSA. The V and J ends lost 6 bases and 3 bases respectively, with 9 bases between them. The chain's CDR3 is CASSVGGYEQYF. The CDR3 nucleotides are TGTGCCAGCAGTGTAGGGGGCTACGAGCAGTACTTC.

CDR3 bases: TGTGCCTGTCAACAGGGGATCAATCAGCCCCAGCATTTT. Its translation: CACQQGINQPQHF. This chain uses TRBV30 with TRBJ1-5; TRBD1 matches 7 bases. V lost 6 bases, J lost 3 bases, and 5 bases stayed unmatched. The CDR3 consists of 13 residues. The V gene's germline CDR1 is GTSNPN and CDR2 SVGIG (reference sequence).

The chain has TRBV18 and TRBJ1-1; 10 bases map to TRBD1. Per germline, CDR1 KGHSH and CDR2 LQKENI. The CDR3 is 15 residues long. V lost 4 bases and J lost 7; bases outside the gene matches: 9. CDR3 sequence (DNA): TGTGCCAGCTCACGACCGGGACAGGGGAGGGGTGAAGCTTTCTTT. The encoded protein is CASSRPGQGRGEAFF.